These 13 T cell receptor beta chains originate from one sample sequenced in a study of chemoradiotherapy in HPV16-positive cancers. The assay was immunoSEQ multiplex PCR, and TCRdb's table has in-frame clones only and misses some. The sample lists 4,500 to 5,500 clones; 74% were seen once. The specimen comprised tumor tissue, sampled from a patient who underwent chemoradiotherapy. These receptors came from a human donor with HPV-associated anogenital cancer.

The chain is built from TRBV14 and TRBJ2-5, with D perhaps being TRBD1 or TRBD2 (5 bases each). V gave up 2 bases and J gave up 7 bases, with 11 bases separating them. This CDR3 has 13 amino acids. The germline V gene encodes CDR1 SGHDN and CDR2 FVKESK. CDR3 nucleotides: TGTGCCAGCAGCCAACTCGGGGCCACGACCCAGTACTTC. It codes for CASSQLGATTQYF.

This clone appeared a single time. The chain uses TRBV6-4 and TRBJ2-2, with D unresolved. The germline CDR1 and CDR2 sequences are MRHNA and SNTAGT. Between the trimmed V and J ends, which lost 0 bases and 5 bases, there was a span of 13 bases. The CDR3 has 16 amino acids. The CDR3 protein is CASSDSSIAPTGELFF. CDR3 in DNA: TGTGCCAGCAGTGACTCGAGTATAGCTCCGACCGGGGAGCTGTTTTTT.

The chain combines TRBV5-1 with TRBJ1-4; D remains ambiguous. Germline values: CDR1 SGHRS, CDR2 YFSETQ. V was trimmed by 0 bases and J by 0 bases, leaving 12 bases between them. There are 17 residues in the CDR3. The CDR3 here is CASSLGNSPATNEKLFF. DNA for the CDR3: TGCGCCAGCAGCTTGGGGAATTCGCCTGCAACTAATGAAAAACTGTTTTTT.

This clone rates as large. V gene TRBV6-1 combines with J gene TRBJ2-1, with unresolved D. CDR3 length equals 13 residues. CDR1 and CDR2 from the germline V gene are MNHNS and SASEGT. Trimming took off 1 base at V and 3 bases at J, with 4 bases between the two ends. The CDR3 sequence is CASSEDNYNEQFF. CDR3 nucleotide sequence: TGTGCCAGCAGTGAAGACAACTACAATGAGCAGTTCTTC.

V is TRBV19 and J is TRBJ1-5; 11 bases are shared with TRBD1. This CDR3 region has 19 residues. Trimming cost V 0 bases and J 0 bases; bases outside gene matches: 7. Germline V gives CDR1 LNHDA, CDR2 SQIVND (reference sequence). The CDR3 DNA is TGTGCCAGTAGTATAGATCCCGGACAGGGGGCAAATAGCAATCAGCCCCAGCATTTT. The encoded protein is CASSIDPGQGANSNQPQHF. Looking up the rest from reference TRBV19 and TRBJ1-5 gives the full variable domain: DGGITQSPKYLFRKEGQNVTLSCEQNLNHDAMYWYRQDPGQGLRLIYYSQIVNDFQKGDIAEGYSVSREKKESFPLTVTSAQKNPTAFYLCASSIDPGQGANSNQPQHFGDGTRLSIL.

This chain uses TRBV10-1 with TRBJ2-1; D is uncertain. Trimming removed 7 bases at V and 6 bases at J, with 13 bases between. The CDR3 has 13 amino acids. The germline V gene encodes CDR1 WNHNN and CDR2 SYGVQD (reference sequence). The CDR3 here is CASNPRHGNEQFF. The CDR3 bases are TGCGCCAGCAATCCCCGCCACGGCAATGAGCAGTTCTTC.

The rearrangement links TRBV6-6 to TRBJ1-5; 7 bases are a match to TRBD1. CDR3 length equals 15 residues. Germline trimming cut 5 bases from V and 2 bases from J; bases unmatched to any gene: 6. Germline V gene data show CDR1 as MNHNY and CDR2 as SVGAGI (reference sequence). The CDR3 nucleotides read TGTGCCAGCAGTGCCGTTGGACAGGGCAATCAGCCCCAGCATTTT. Its protein product is CASSAVGQGNQPQHF.

The J gene is TRBJ2-7, the V gene TRBV7-3; D possibly corresponds to TRBD2 (6 bases). The CDR3 length is 15 residues. The germline V gene encodes CDR1 SGHTA and CDR2 FQGTGA. V was cut by 5 bases and J by 6 bases, with 20 bases left in between. The CDR3 spells CASSVHGSGTFEQYF. The CDR3 nucleotides are TGTGCCAGCAGCGTCCACGGCTCCGGGACTTTCGAGCAGTACTTC.

On this clone: Other DNA sequences in this sample translate to the same CDR3. The V gene is TRBV4-2, the J gene TRBJ2-7; TRBD2 aligns across 7 bases. In germline, CDR1 is LGHNA, CDR2 YNFKEQ. This CDR3 contains 14 residues. V was pared by 0 bases and J by 7 bases, with 6 bases of the junction left unmatched. CDR3 sequence (DNA): TGTGCCAGCAGCCAAGAAAGCGGGAACGGAGAGCAGTACTTC. Its protein product is CASSQESGNGEQYF.

This clone showed up just a few times. The chain has TRBV7-9 and TRBJ2-7; TRBD1 agrees at 7 bases. CDR1 is SEHNR and CDR2 is FQNEAQ in the germline V gene (reference sequence). J gave up 0 bases and V 2 bases, and 7 bases lay outside the gene matches. The CDR3 has 16 amino acids. Written as DNA, the CDR3 is TGTGCCAGCAGCTTACCGACAGGGTTAAGCTCCTACGAGCAGTACTTC. Translating it yields CASSLPTGLSSYEQYF.

The gene calls are TRBV7-6 and TRBJ2-1; 7 bases match TRBD2. The CDR3 loop spans 13 amino acids. Germline assignment: CDR1 SGHVS and CDR2 FNYEAQ. Trimming cost V 8 bases and J 3 bases; bases outside gene matches: 4. CDR3 DNA: TGTGCCAGCGGGGGGGATTACTACAATGAGCAGTTCTTC. Encoded protein: CASGGDYYNEQFF.

The chain has TRBV30 and TRBJ1-1, with D possibly TRBD1 on 5 matching bases. The CDR3 consists of 13 residues. Germline V CDR1 and CDR2: GTSNPN, SVGIG (reference sequence). The V and J ends lost 4 bases and 6 bases respectively, with 15 bases between them. The DNA of the CDR3 is TGTGCCTGGACGGAGGCGGGGACCTCTGAAGCTTTCTTT. Translation gives CAWTEAGTSEAFF.

The rearrangement links TRBV11-2 to TRBJ1-5; D gene uncertain. CDR1 is SGHAT, CDR2 FQNNGV, per germline. V lost 3 bases, J lost 11 bases, and 8 bases lay in between. This CDR3 region has 11 residues. The CDR3 protein is CASSLDGAQHF. CDR3 DNA sequence: TGTGCCAGCAGCTTGGATGGGGCCCAGCATTTT.